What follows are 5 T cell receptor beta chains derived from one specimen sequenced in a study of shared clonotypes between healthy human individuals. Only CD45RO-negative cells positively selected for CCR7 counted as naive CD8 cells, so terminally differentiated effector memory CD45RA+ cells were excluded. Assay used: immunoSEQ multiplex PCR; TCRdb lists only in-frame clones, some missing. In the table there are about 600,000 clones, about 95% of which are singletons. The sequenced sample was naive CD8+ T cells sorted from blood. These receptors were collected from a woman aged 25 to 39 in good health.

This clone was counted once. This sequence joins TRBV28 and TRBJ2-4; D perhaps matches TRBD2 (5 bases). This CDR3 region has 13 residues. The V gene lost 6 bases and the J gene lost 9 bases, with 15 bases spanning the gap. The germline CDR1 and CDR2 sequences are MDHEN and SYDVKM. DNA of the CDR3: TGTGCCAGCAGAGGGCCCGAGGAGGCCATTCAGTACTTC. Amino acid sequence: CASRGPEEAIQYF. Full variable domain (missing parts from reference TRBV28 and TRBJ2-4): DVKVTQSSRYLVKRTGEKVFLECVQDMDHENMFWYRQDPGLGLRLIYFSYDVKMKEKGDIPEGYSVSREKKERFSLILESASTNQTSMYLCASRGPEEAIQYFGAGTRLSVL.

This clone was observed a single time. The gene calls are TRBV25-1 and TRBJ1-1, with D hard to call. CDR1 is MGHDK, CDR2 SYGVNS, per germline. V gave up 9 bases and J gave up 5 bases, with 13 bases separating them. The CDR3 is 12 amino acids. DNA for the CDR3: TGTGCCAGTGGGGTAATGGGGACTGAAGCTTTCTTT. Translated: CASGVMGTEAFF.

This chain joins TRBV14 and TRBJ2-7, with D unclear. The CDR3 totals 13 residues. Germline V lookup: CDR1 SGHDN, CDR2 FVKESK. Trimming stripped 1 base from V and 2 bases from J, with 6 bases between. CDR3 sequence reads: CASSQGGPYEQYF. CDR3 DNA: TGTGCCAGCAGCCAAGGTGGTCCCTACGAGCAGTACTTC.

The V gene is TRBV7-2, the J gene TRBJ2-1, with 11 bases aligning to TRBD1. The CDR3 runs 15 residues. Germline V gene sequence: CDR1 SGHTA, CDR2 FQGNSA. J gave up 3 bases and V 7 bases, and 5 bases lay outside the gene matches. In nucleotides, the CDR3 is TGTGCCAGCATCCTCGGGACAGGGGGCTACAATGAGCAGTTCTTC. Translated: CASILGTGGYNEQFF.

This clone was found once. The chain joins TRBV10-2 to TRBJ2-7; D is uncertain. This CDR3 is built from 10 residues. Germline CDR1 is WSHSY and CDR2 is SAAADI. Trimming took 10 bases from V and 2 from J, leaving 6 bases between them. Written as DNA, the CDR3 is TGCGCCACCCAAGCCTACGAGCAGTACTTC. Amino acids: CATQAYEQYF.